This T cell receptor beta chain was sequenced during a study of beta chain features in type 1 diabetes (dated by TCRdb to the late 2010s). For context, the study as a whole: No differences in mean age, gender distribution, total cell number or subset yield were found between patients and healthy donors. Whereas all 30 or so donors provided naive and central memory subsets, regulatory and stem cell-like memory subsets were isolated from just 8 patients and roughly eight healthy donors. A total of 107,917,701 sorted cells were examined across all samples, and RNA yield correlated strongly with the number of cells per subset. In the study, TCRB repertoires of sorted circulating CD4+ T cell subsets from recently diagnosed type 1 diabetes patients were compared with those of matched healthy donors. Broad study findings and their caveats: Only small numbers of individuals were included in the HLA sub-analyses, which left unresolved whether HLA type had any influence on TCRB rearrangement. PCR may preferentially amplify shorter templates, but because patient and control samples were amplified and corrected together, any resulting skew would affect both groups equally. Because cDNA was sequenced instead of genomic DNA, activated cells with high expression could be over-represented, although the groups did not differ in activation or CD3 levels. At VDJ recombination sites, patients with type 1 diabetes made fewer insertions and deleted more nucleotides, a pattern implying thymic rearrangement abnormalities. Type 1 diabetes patients showed a moderate but significant shortening of TCRB CDR3 length in all four CD4+ subsets. The naive, central memory and regulatory TCRB repertoires appeared to resemble one another more closely among patients than among healthy donors.

In the germline V gene, CDR1 corresponds to MNHEY and CDR2 to SVGAGI. V and J are truncated by 4 bases and 5 bases respectively, leaving an intervening sequence of 18 bases. The CDR3 holds 16 amino acids from the cysteine to the phenylalanine. Of the read, only the CDR3 DNA is kept; its 48 bases are in frame from base 1. All of the isolated RNA was reverse transcribed with the High Capacity cDNA Reverse Transcription Kit, so expressed TCRB transcripts were sequenced. Deep immunoSEQ sequencing was applied to naive, central memory and regulatory T cell samples, giving an average of about 3.8 million total reads per sample. Sorted cells were lysed in RLT buffer, and RNA was extracted using DNase-treated RNeasy Micro or Mini kits according to cell number. Each cell subset was processed separately to prevent cross-contamination, with patient and healthy donor samples processed together. The immunoSEQ multiplex PCR was used to amplify TCRB sequences from cDNA, yielding 87-bp fragments that span the CDR3 region. The amplicons were sequenced using the Illumina HiSeq platform. On the authors' methods: Synthetic template baselines were used to correct PCR bias computationally, reads within Hamming distance 2 were collapsed, and singletons that could not be merged were discarded. Reads were aligned to IMGT to assign V, D and J genes, CDR3 length, and insertions or deletions at six rearrangement sites. Within each subset, clonotype counts were normalized to sorted cell number, after which true diversity and Gini coefficients were computed with the tcR R package. The overlap coefficient, calculated on TCRB nucleotide sequences, was used to measure repertoire sharing. Drawn from immuneACCESS, this table holds only the in-frame rearrangements with V and J called that TCRdb kept. Clones are partly lost; checked studies trace under half to an unresolved V gene and leave the rest unexplained. For V, J and clone size, that table is used; D and trimming come from the DNA. The table for this sample lists about 320,000 clones; 11% to 15% of them were counted only once. The top ten constitute over 5% of the sample.

This clone was observed many times. Its antigen remains undetermined. Base qualities are not recorded, but no much larger clone differs from it by a single base. Each donor gave one peripheral blood draw, around 100 mL on average, collected into heparinised tubes. Naive, central memory, regulatory and stem cell-like memory CD4+ T cells were sorted on a BD FACSAria II using a panel including CD45RO, CCR7, CD25, CD127, CD95 and CD27. All sorted populations exceeded 95% purity. PBMCs were isolated right away by Lymphoprep density gradient centrifugation and were stained directly, without culture. To minimize batch effects, samples were stained and sorted in pairs, one healthy donor with one patient per experiment.

This TCR derives from a man aged 30-40 years in good health. Sequencing used central memory CD4+ T cells from blood. This chain joins TRBV6-5 to TRBJ1-3; tentative D gene TRBD1, with 6 bases matching. In nucleotides, the sequence is TGTGCCAGCAGTTTCGCCCGGCAGGGGAGTAGAAACACCATATATTTT. It translates as CASSFARQGSRNTIYF.